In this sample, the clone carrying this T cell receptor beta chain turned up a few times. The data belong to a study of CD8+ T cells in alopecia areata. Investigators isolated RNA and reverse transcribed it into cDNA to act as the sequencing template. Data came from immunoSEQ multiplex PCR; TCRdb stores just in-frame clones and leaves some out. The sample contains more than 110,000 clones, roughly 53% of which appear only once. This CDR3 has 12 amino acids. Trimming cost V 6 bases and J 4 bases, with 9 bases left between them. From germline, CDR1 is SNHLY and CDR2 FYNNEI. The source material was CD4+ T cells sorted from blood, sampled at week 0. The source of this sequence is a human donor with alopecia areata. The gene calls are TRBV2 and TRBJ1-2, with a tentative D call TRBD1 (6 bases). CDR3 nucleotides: TGTGCCAGCAGCCGGGACATCTATGGCTACACCTTC. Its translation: CASSRDIYGYTF.